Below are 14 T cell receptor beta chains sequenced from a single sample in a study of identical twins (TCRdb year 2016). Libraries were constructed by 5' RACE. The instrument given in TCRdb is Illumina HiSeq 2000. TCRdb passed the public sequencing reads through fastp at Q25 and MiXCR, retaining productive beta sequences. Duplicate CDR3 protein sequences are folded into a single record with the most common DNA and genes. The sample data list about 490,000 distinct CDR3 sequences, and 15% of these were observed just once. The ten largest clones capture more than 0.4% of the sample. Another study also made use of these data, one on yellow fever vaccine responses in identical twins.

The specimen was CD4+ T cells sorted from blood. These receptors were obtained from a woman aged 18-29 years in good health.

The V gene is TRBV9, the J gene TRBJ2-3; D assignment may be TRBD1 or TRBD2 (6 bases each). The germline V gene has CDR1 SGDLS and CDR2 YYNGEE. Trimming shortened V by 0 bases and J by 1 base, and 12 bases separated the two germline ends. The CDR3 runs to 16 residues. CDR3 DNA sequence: TGTGCCAGCAGCGTAGATCCGGGGGCGGGCACAGATACGCAGTATTTT. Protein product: CASSVDPGAGTDTQYF.

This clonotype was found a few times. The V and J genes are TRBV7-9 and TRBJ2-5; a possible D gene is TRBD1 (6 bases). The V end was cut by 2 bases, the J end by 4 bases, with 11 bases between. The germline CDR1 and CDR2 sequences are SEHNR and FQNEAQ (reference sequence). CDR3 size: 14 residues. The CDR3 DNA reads TGTGCCAGCAGCTTATCTTGGGGGCCAGAGACCCAGTACTTC. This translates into CASSLSWGPETQYF.

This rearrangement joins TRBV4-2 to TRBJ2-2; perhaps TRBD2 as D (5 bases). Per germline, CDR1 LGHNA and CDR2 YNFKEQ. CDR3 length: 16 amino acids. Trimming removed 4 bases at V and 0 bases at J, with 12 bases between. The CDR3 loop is CASSPRTAPNTGELFF. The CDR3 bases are TGTGCCAGCAGCCCCCGGACTGCTCCGAACACCGGGGAGCTGTTTTTT.

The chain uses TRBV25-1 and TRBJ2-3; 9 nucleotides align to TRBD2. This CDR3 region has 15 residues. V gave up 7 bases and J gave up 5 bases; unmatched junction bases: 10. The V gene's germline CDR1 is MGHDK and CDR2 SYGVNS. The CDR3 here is CASTDLAGRKDTQYF. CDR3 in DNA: TGTGCCAGCACCGACCTAGCGGGACGGAAAGATACGCAGTATTTT.

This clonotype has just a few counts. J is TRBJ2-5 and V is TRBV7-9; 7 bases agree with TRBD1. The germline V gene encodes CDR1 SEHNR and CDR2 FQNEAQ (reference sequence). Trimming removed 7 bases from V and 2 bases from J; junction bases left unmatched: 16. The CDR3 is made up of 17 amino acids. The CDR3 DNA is TGTGCCAGCATTCGGGACAGCCGAATGGGCTTTCAAGAGACCCAGTACTTC. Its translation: CASIRDSRMGFQETQYF.

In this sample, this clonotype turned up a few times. CDR3 amino acids: CASTDKASYEQYF. As DNA, the CDR3 is TGTGCCAGCACCGACAAGGCCTCCTACGAGCAGTACTTC. The J gene is TRBJ2-7, the V gene TRBV5-6, with D uncertain. V lost 6 bases to trimming and J lost 0 bases, with 10 bases between them. The length of the CDR3 is 13 residues. Germline values: CDR1 SGHDT, CDR2 YYEEEE.

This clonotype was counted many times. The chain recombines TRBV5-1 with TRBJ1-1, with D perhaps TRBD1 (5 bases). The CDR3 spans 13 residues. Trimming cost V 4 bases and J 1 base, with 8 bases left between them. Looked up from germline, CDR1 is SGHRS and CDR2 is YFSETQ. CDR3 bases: TGCGCCAGCAGCATGACAGCGAACACTGAAGCTTTCTTT. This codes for CASSMTANTEAFF.

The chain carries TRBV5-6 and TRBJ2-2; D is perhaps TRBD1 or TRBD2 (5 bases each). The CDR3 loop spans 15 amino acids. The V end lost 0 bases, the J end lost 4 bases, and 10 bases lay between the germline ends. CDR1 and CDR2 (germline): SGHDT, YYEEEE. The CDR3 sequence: CASSLAGDPTGELFF. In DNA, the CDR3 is TGTGCCAGCAGCTTGGCCGGGGACCCCACCGGGGAGCTGTTTTTT.

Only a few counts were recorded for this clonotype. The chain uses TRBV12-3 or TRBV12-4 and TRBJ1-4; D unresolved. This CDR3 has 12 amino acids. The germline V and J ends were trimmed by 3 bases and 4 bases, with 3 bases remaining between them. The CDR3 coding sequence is TGTGCCAGCAGTTTTAATAATGAAAAACTGTTTTTT. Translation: CASSFNNEKLFF.

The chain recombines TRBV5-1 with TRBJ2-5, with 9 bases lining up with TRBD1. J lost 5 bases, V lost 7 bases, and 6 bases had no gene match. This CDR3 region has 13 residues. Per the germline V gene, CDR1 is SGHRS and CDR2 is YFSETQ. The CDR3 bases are TGCGCCAGCGTACAGGGGGCCGGGGAGACCCAGTACTTC. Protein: CASVQGAGETQYF.

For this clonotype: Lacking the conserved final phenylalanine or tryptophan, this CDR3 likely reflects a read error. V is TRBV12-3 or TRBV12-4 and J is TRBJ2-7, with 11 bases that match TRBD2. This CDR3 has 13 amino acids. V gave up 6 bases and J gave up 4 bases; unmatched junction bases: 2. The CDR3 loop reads CASRLAGVYEQYS. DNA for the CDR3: TGTGCCAGCAGACTAGCGGGAGTTTACGAGCAGTACTCC.

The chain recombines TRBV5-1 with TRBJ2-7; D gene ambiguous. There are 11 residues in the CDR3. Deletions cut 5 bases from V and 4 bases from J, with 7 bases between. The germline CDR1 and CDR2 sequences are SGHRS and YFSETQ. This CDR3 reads CASRPLYEQYV. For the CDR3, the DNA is TGCGCCAGCAGGCCCCTTTACGAGCAGTACGTC.

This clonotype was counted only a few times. The CDR3 loop reads CASSPNGWGYTF. CDR3 nucleotide sequence: TGTGCCAGCAGTCCCAACGGATGGGGCTACACCTTC. This chain links TRBV12-3 or TRBV12-4 with TRBJ1-2; D unclear. Trimming cost V 5 bases and J 8 bases, with 12 bases left between them. The CDR3 runs to 12 residues.

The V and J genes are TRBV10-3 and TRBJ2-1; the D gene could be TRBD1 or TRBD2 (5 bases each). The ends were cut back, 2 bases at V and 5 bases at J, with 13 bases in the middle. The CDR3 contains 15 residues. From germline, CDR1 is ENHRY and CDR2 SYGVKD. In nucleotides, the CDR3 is TGTGCCATCAGTGAGGGGGGTCAGTCCAACAATGAGCAGTTCTTC. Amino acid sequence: CAISEGGQSNNEQFF.